This entry lists 23 T cell receptor beta chains sequenced from one sample in a study of blood T cells in healthy people across ages. A second roughly 7 to 11 cycle PCR used barcoded and J-beta primers. TCRdb analysed the 5' RACE reads with MiXCR anew, one entry per CDR3 protein. The sample consists of about 1.5 million distinct CDR3 sequences, approximately 42% of them appearing once. Sequencing was carried out using blood. These receptor sequences come from a woman aged 18 to 35 in good health.

The V call is TRBV29-1, the J call TRBJ2-2; tentatively, D is TRBD1 or TRBD2 (6 bases each). With 2 bases removed from V and 3 bases from J, the gap between germline ends came to 10 bases. The CDR3 consists of 14 residues. The germline gives CDR1 SQVTM, CDR2 ANQGSEA. CDR3 sequence: CSVENRGDTGELFF. DNA for the CDR3: TGCAGCGTTGAAAATAGGGGGGACACCGGGGAGCTGTTTTTT.

The V and J genes are TRBV7-2 and TRBJ2-7, with a possible D match to TRBD1 (6 bases). The V end was cut by 5 bases, the J end by 3 bases, with 14 bases between. In germline, CDR1 is SGHTA, CDR2 FQGNSA. This CDR3 contains 14 residues. The DNA for the CDR3 is TGTGCCAGCAGCCCGGCTCGGACAGTCTACGAGCAGTACTTC. Protein product: CASSPARTVYEQYF.

The rearrangement uses TRBV5-1 and TRBJ2-1, with D possibly being TRBD1 (6 bases). Germline V lookup: CDR1 SGHRS, CDR2 YFSETQ. V was pared by 6 bases and J by 6 bases, with 13 bases between. There are 13 residues in the CDR3. CDR3 in DNA: TGCGCCAGCACTCCTCTAGGGGGCAATGAGCAGTTCTTC. Protein sequence: CASTPLGGNEQFF.

Remarks on this clonotype: This may be a read error: a much more frequent sequence differs by one nucleotide. The genes are TRBV7-2 and TRBJ2-1, with D unclear. The last part of the DNA fits TRBJ2-7 better; the J call may be wrong. The CDR3 spans 11 residues. CDR1 is SGHTA, CDR2 FQGNSA, per germline. Here the CDR3 reads CASSYDNEQYF. The DNA for the CDR3 is TGTGCCAGCAGCTACGACAATGAGCAGTACTTC.

The chain joins TRBV7-2 to TRBJ2-6; 7 nucleotides agree with TRBD1. Germline loops: CDR1 SGHTA, CDR2 FQGNSA. Trimming at V came to 2 bases and at J to 2 bases, leaving 3 bases not matched to a gene. The CDR3 is made up of 16 amino acids. CDR3 loop: CASSLKTGAGANVLTF. The DNA of the CDR3 is TGTGCCAGCAGCTTAAAAACAGGGGCTGGGGCCAACGTCCTGACTTTC.

This chain links TRBV20-1 with TRBJ2-7, with D tentatively TRBD1 or TRBD2 (6 bases each). CDR3 length equals 18 residues. Germline CDR1 and CDR2: DFQATT and SNEGSKA (reference sequence). Trimming took 4 bases from V and 2 from J, leaving 27 bases between them. CDR3 nucleotide sequence: TGCAGTGCTACTCGGGGGCCACCCTCTCCGAACTACCCCTACGAGCAGTACTTC. This translates into CSATRGPPSPNYPYEQYF.

This clonotype was observed a few times. The V gene is TRBV4-1, the J gene TRBJ2-7; 7 bases are a match to TRBD1. The V and J ends lost 0 bases and 6 bases, in that order; junction bases with no gene match: 14. The CDR3 contains 17 residues. Germline loops: CDR1 MGHRA, CDR2 YSYEKL. In nucleotides, the CDR3 is TGCGCCAGCAGCCAAGACCCTTTGGACAGGCTCGGAGGCGAGCAGTACTTC. Its translation: CASSQDPLDRLGGEQYF.

The chain has TRBV25-1 and TRBJ2-7; 8 bases are a match to TRBD1. The CDR3 has 14 amino acids. CDR1 and CDR2 (germline): MGHDK, SYGVNS. Unmatched junction bases numbered 7, after V lost 6 bases and J lost 3 bases. The DNA of the CDR3 is TGTGCCAGCAGGTGGACAGGGTCCTACTACGAGCAGTACTTC. Amino acids: CASRWTGSYYEQYF.

V and J are TRBV20-1 and TRBJ2-3; D assignment may be TRBD1 or TRBD2 (6 bases each). The germline V and J ends were trimmed by 6 bases and 5 bases, with 18 bases remaining between them. From germline, CDR1 is DFQATT and CDR2 SNEGSKA (reference sequence). This CDR3 is built from 14 residues. The CDR3 reads CSAPRGLRRDTQYF. CDR3 bases: TGCAGTGCCCCACGGGGGCTAAGGAGAGATACGCAGTATTTT.

CDR3 sequence reads: CASTRVGEDTQYF. Here the CDR3 DNA reads TGTGCCAGCACTCGAGTGGGGGAAGATACGCAGTATTTT. The rearrangement links TRBV6-2 or TRBV6-3 to TRBJ2-3; D could derive from TRBD1 or TRBD2 (5 bases each). Trimming removed 7 bases from V and 5 bases from J, with 13 bases in between. This CDR3 contains 13 residues. Germline V gene sequence: CDR1 MNHEY, CDR2 SVGEGT.

The chain uses TRBV20-1 and TRBJ1-2; D is undetermined. Trimming cost V 1 base and J 0 bases, with 12 bases left between them. This CDR3 region has 15 residues. From germline, CDR1 is DFQATT and CDR2 SNEGSKA (reference sequence). This CDR3 is CSARGSGGANYGYTF. In nucleotides, the CDR3 is TGCAGTGCTAGAGGGAGCGGCGGAGCTAACTATGGCTACACCTTC.

The gene calls are TRBV11-2 and TRBJ2-5; the match to TRBD2 covers 15 bases. Germline V CDR1 and CDR2: SGHAT, FQNNGV. V lost 5 bases to trimming and J lost 4 bases; unmatched junction nucleotides: 2. This CDR3 has 15 residues. CDR3 nucleotide sequence: TGTGCCAGCAGCGGGACTAGCGGGAGGAGAGAGACCCAGTACTTC. Translating gives CASSGTSGRRETQYF.

The gene calls are TRBV6-6 and TRBJ2-3; 9 nucleotides match TRBD2. Unmatched junction bases numbered 16, after V lost 11 bases and J lost 7 bases. The germline V gene has CDR1 MNHNY and CDR2 SVGAGI (reference sequence). CDR3 length: 15 residues. DNA of the CDR3: TGTGCCGTCGAATCGCGGCGGGAGGGCCTATATACGCAGTATTTT. This codes for CAVESRREGLYTQYF.

The V call is TRBV7-2, the J call TRBJ2-5, with unresolved D. The CDR3 totals 15 residues. V was clipped by 5 bases and J by 2 bases, with 15 bases between them. From germline, CDR1 is SGHTA and CDR2 FQGNSA. The CDR3 DNA sequence: TGTGCCAGCAGCCAACTAAAGGCGGTGCAAGAGACCCAGTACTTC. Its translation: CASSQLKAVQETQYF.

This clonotype was observed a handful of times. The chain carries TRBV29-1 and TRBJ1-5, with 8 nucleotides matching TRBD1. Trimming cost V 5 bases and J 11 bases; bases outside gene matches: 5. Germline V gene sequence: CDR1 SQVTM, CDR2 ANQGSEA. The CDR3 loop spans 11 amino acids. The CDR3 spells CSVLRQGTQHF. CDR3 nucleotide sequence: TGCAGCGTTTTGAGACAGGGGACCCAGCATTTT.

This clonotype was recorded a few times. V and J are TRBV9 and TRBJ1-1, with D maybe TRBD1 (6 bases). V dropped 5 bases and J dropped 4 bases, with 15 bases sitting between them. The CDR3 extends over 14 amino acids. The germline gives CDR1 SGDLS, CDR2 YYNGEE. CDR3 DNA: TGTGCCAGCAGTGTTAGGGAAGGGGGCACTGAAGCTTTCTTT. It translates to CASSVREGGTEAFF.

This chain connects TRBV20-1 to TRBJ1-1; TRBD1 agrees at 10 bases. CDR3 length equals 14 residues. Looked up from germline, CDR1 is DFQATT and CDR2 is SNEGSKA (reference sequence). Germline trimming cut 5 bases from V and 3 bases from J; bases unmatched to any gene: 6. CDR3: CSAPDRGPDTEAFF. CDR3 DNA: TGCAGTGCTCCAGACAGGGGGCCAGACACTGAAGCTTTCTTT.

This clonotype was recorded a few times. The rearrangement joins TRBV20-1 to TRBJ2-7; TRBD2 might be the D (6 bases). The germline CDR1 and CDR2 sequences are DFQATT and SNEGSKA (reference sequence). The length of the CDR3 is 15 residues. The ends were cut back, 1 base at V and 0 bases at J, with 13 bases in the middle. The CDR3 region is CSARGRTTLSYEQYF. Written as DNA, the CDR3 is TGCAGTGCTAGAGGAAGGACTACCCTCTCCTACGAGCAGTACTTC.

This clonotype was seen more than once but under ten times. The V call is TRBV12-3 or TRBV12-4, the J call TRBJ2-7; 8 nucleotides match TRBD2. This CDR3 has 15 residues. Trimming took 4 bases from V and 1 from J; bases not matched to a gene: 6. The CDR3 nucleotides read TGTGCCAGCAGTTGGATAGCGGGAAGTTCCTACGAGCAGTACTTC. Its translation is CASSWIAGSSYEQYF.

A note on this clonotype: Compared with germline, one end of the junction differs, possibly owing to a read error. The chain combines TRBV12-3 or TRBV12-4 with TRBJ2-5; 8 nucleotides match TRBD1. The end of the DNA aligns better with TRBJ2-7, so the J call may be wrong. CDR3 length: 12 residues. The CDR3 DNA is TGTGCCCGCAGGCCACAGGGGGACGAGCAGTACTTC. It yields the protein CARRPQGDEQYF.

V is TRBV7-2 and J is TRBJ2-7; D is possibly TRBD2 (5 bases). Looked up from germline, CDR1 is SGHTA and CDR2 is FQGNSA. V was shortened by 2 bases and J by 7 bases, with 18 bases between the two germline ends. CDR3 length: 15 residues. The CDR3 sequence is CASSLWDSEVGEQYF. The CDR3 nucleotides read TGTGCCAGCAGCTTATGGGATAGCGAGGTTGGGGAGCAGTACTTC.

This clonotype appeared a few times. V and J are TRBV7-8 and TRBJ1-5, with D maybe TRBD1 (6 bases). Deletions cut 4 bases from V and 7 bases from J, with 17 bases between. The CDR3 is made up of 15 amino acids. The germline gives CDR1 SGHVS, CDR2 FQNEAQ. CDR3 region: CASSSGRDIGQPQHF. As DNA, the CDR3 is TGTGCCAGCAGCTCAGGCCGGGACATTGGGCAGCCCCAGCATTTT.

This clonotype was counted between two and nine times. The chain uses TRBV5-1 and TRBJ2-3; D unresolved. Per the germline V gene, CDR1 is SGHRS and CDR2 is YFSETQ. Trimming stripped 0 bases from V and 4 bases from J, with 15 bases between. This CDR3 spans 16 amino acids. The CDR3 sequence is CASSLVLPVPPDTQYF. CDR3 sequence (DNA): TGCGCCAGCAGCTTGGTTCTCCCTGTTCCTCCAGATACGCAGTATTTT.